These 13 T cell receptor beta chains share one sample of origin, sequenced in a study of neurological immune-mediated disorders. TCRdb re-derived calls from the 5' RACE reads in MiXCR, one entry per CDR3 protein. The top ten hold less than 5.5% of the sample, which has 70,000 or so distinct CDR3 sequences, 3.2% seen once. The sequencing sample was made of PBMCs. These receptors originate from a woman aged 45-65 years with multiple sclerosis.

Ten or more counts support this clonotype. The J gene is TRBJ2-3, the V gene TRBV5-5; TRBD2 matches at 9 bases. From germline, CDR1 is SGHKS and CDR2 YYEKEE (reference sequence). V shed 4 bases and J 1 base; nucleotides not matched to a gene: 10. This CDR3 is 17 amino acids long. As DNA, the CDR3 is TGTGCCAGCAGCCTGAGGGGCGGGGGGGCTGGCACAGATACGCAGTATTTT. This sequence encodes CASSLRGGGAGTDTQYF.

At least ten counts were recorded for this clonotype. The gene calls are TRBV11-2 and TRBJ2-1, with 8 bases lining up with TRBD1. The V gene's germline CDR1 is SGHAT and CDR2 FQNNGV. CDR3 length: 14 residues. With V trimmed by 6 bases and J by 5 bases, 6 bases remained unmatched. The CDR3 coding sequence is TGTGCCAGCAGTGGCAGGGGGCACAACAATGAGCAGTTCTTC. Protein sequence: CASSGRGHNNEQFF.

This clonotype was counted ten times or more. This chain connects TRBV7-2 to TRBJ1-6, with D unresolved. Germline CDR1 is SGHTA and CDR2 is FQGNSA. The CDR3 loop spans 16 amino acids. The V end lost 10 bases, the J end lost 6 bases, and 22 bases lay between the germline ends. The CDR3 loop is CATKNKGPRVNSPLHF. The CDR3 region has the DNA TGTGCCACGAAAAACAAAGGGCCACGGGTTAATTCACCCCTCCACTTT.

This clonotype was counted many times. In DNA, the CDR3 is TGTGCCAGCCGCGGTGGGACTTACCGAATCACAGATACGCAGTATTTT. Its translation is CASRGGTYRITDTQYF. The chain recombines TRBV7-9 with TRBJ2-3; possibly TRBD2 for D (6 bases). This CDR3 has 16 residues. The germline V gene encodes CDR1 SEHNR and CDR2 FQNEAQ (reference sequence). V lost 8 bases, J lost 2 bases, and 20 bases lay in between.

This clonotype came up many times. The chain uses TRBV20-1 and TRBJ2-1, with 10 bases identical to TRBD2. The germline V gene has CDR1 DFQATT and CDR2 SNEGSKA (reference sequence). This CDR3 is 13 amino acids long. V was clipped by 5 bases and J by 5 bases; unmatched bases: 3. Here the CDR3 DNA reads TGCAGTGCTGGGGGACTAGCGAACAATGAGCAGTTCTTC. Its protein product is CSAGGLANNEQFF.

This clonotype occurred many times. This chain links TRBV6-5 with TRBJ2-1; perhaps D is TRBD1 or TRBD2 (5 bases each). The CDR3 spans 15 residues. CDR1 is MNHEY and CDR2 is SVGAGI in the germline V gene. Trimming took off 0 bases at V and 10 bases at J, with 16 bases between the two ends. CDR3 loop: CASSYSQGVGAEQFF. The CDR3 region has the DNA TGTGCCAGCAGTTACTCTCAGGGAGTAGGGGCCGAGCAGTTCTTC.

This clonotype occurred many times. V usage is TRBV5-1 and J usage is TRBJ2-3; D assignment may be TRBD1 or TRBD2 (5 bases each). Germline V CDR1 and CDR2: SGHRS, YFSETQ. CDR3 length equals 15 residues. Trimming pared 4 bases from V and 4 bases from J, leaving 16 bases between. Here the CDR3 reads CASSPTGTAPDTQYF. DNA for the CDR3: TGCGCCAGCAGCCCTACCGGGACCGCGCCAGATACGCAGTATTTT.

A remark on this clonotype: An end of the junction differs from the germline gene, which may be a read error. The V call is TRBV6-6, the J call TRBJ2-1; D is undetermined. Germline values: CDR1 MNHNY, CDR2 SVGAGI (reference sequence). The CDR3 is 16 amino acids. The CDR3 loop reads CASSYPSHLSNNGQFF. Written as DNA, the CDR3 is TGTGCCAGCAGTTACCCGAGCCACCTCAGCAACAATGGGCAGTTCTTC.

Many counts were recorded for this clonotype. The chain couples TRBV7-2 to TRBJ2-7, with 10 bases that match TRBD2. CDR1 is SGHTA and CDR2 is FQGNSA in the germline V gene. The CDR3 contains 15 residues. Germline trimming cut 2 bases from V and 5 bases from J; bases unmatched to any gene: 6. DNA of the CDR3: TGTGCCAGCAGCTTACGCCCTAGCGGGAGTAACGAGCAGTACTTC. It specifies CASSLRPSGSNEQYF.

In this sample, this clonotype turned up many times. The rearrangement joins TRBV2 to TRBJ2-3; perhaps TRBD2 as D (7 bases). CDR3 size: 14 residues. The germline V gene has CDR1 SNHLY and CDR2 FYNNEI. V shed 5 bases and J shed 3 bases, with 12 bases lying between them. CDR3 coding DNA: TGTGCCAGCAGTACAGGGCGGGAGACAGATACGCAGTATTTT. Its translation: CASSTGRETDTQYF.

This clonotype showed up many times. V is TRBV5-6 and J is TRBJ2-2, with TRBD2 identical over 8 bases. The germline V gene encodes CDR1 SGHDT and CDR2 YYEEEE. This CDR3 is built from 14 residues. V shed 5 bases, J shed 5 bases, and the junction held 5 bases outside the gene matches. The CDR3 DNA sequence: TGTGCCAGCAGTTTAGCGGGGAGGACCGGGGAGCTGTTTTTT. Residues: CASSLAGRTGELFF.

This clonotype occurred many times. CDR3 nucleotides: TGTGCCAGCAGTTGGCACAGTCGGAACACTGAAGCTTTCTTT. This translates into CASSWHSRNTEAFF. This chain links TRBV27 with TRBJ1-1, with D uncertain. Looked up from germline, CDR1 is MNHEY and CDR2 is SMNVEV (reference sequence). The germline V and J ends were trimmed by 4 bases and 1 base, with 10 bases remaining between them. The CDR3 has 14 amino acids.

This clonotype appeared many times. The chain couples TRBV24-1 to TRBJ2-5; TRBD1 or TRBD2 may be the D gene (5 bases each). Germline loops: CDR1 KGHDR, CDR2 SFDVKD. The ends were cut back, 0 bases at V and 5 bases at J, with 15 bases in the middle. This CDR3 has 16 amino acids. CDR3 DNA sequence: TGTGCCACCAGTGATTTGCAGGCGTCGGGGCGGGAGACCCAGTACTTC. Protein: CATSDLQASGRETQYF.